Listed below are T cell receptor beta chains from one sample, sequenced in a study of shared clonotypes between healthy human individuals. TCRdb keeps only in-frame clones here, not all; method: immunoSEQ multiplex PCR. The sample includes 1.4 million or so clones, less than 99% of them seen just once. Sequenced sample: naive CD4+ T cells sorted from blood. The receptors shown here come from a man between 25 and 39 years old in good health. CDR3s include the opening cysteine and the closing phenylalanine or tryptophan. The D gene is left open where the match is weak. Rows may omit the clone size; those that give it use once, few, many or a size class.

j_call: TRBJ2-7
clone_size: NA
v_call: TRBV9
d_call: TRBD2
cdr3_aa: CASSPGLAASIDAEQYF
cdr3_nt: TGTGCCAGCAGCCCGGGACTAGCGGCCTCCATTGACGCCGAGCAGTACTTC

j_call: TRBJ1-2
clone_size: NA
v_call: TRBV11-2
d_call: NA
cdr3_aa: CASSPRTARGPPYGYTF
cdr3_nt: TGTGCCAGCAGCCCAAGGACAGCCAGGGGCCCACCCTATGGCTACACCTTC

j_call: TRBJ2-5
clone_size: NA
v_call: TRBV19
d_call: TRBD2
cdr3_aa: CASSPLLAGVETQYF
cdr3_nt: TGTGCCAGTAGCCCCTTACTAGCGGGAGTAGAGACCCAGTACTTC

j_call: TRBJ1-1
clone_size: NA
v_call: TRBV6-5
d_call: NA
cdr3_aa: CASSTYSQGTEAFF
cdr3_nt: TGTGCCAGCAGCACCTACTCTCAGGGAACTGAAGCTTTCTTT

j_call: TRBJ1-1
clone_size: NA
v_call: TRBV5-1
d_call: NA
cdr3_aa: CASSLEPGTYTEAFF
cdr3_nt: TGCGCCAGCAGCCTGGAACCCGGGACATACACTGAAGCTTTCTTT

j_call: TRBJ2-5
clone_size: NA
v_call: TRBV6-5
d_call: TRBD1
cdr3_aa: CASSWGRGQETQYF
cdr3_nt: TGTGCCAGCAGTTGGGGCAGGGGGCAAGAGACCCAGTACTTC

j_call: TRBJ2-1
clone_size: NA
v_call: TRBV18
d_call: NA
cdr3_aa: CASSQGRANNEQFF
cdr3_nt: TGTGCCAGCTCACAGGGCAGGGCCAACAATGAGCAGTTCTTC

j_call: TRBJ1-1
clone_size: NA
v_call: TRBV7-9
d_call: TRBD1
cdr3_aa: CASSLWTGPGTEAFF
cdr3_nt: TGTGCCAGCAGCTTATGGACAGGGCCGGGCACTGAAGCTTTCTTT

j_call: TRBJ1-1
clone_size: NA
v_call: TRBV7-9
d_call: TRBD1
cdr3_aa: CASSHLTGGNTEAFF
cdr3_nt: TGTGCCAGCAGCCACCTCACAGGGGGCAACACTGAAGCTTTCTTT

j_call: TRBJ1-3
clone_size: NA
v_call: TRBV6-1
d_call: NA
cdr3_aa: CASSEIGVHHGNTIYF
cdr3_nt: TGTGCCAGCAGTGAAATCGGCGTCCATCATGGAAACACCATATATTTT

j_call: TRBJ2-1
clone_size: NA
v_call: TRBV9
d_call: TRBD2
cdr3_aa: CASSVSSGSEQFF
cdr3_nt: TGTGCCAGCAGCGTATCTAGCGGGAGTGAGCAGTTCTTC

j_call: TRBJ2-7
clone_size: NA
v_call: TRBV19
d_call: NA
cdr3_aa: CASSIRDPESYF
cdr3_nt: TGTGCCAGTAGTATCCGGGACCCCGAGTCGTACTTC

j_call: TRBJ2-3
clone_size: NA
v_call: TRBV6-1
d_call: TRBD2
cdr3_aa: CASIAGAADTQYF
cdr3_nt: TGTGCCAGCATCGCGGGAGCGGCAGATACGCAGTATTTT

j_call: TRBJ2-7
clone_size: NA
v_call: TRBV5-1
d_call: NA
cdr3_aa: CASSPRTEPYEQYF
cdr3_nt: TGCGCCAGCAGCCCCCGGACAGAACCCTACGAGCAGTACTTC

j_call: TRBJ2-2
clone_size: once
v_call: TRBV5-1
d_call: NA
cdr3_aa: CASSSDRTLNTGELFF
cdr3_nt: TGCGCCAGCAGCTCAGACAGGACCTTAAACACCGGGGAGCTGTTTTTT

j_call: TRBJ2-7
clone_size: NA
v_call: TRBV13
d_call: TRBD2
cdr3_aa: CASSFSSGSGRVYEQYF
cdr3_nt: TGTGCCAGCAGCTTTAGCAGTGGTAGCGGGAGGGTGTACGAGCAGTACTTC

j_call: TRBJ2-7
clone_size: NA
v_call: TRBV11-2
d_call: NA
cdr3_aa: CASSLVWLYEQYF
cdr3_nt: TGTGCCAGCAGCTTAGTCTGGCTCTACGAGCAGTACTTC

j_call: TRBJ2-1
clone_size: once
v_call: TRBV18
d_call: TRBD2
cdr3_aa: CASSPPIASGKSPHEQFF
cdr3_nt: TGTGCCAGCTCACCACCCATCGCCAGCGGGAAATCCCCCCATGAGCAGTTCTTC

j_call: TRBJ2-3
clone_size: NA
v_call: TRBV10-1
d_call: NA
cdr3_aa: CASSRYGSQDTQYF
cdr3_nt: TGCGCCAGCTCTCGATACGGGAGTCAAGATACGCAGTATTTT

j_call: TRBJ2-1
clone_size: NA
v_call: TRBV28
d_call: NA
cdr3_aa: CASNQQESSYNEQFF
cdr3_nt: TGTGCCAGCAACCAACAGGAGAGCTCCTACAATGAGCAGTTCTTC

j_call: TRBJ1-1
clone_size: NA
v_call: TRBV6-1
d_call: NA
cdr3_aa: CASSTVLGPEAFF
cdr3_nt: TGTGCCAGCAGTACGGTTTTAGGCCCTGAAGCTTTCTTT

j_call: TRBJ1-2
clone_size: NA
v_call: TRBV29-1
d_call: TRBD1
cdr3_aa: CSVEPTGGLTYGYTF
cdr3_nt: TGCAGCGTTGAGCCGACAGGGGGCCTTACCTATGGCTACACCTTC

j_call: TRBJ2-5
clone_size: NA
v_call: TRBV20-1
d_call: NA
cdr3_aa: CSASKEETQYF
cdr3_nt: TGCAGTGCAAGTAAGGAGGAGACCCAGTACTTC

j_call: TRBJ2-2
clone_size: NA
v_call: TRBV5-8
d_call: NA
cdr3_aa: CASRQHLVSGELFF
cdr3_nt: TGTGCCAGCAGACAGCACCTAGTCTCCGGGGAGCTGTTTTTT

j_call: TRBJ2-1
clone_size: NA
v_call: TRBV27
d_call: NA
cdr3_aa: CASKNMGPYNEQFF
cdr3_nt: TGTGCCAGCAAGAACATGGGTCCCTACAATGAGCAGTTCTTC

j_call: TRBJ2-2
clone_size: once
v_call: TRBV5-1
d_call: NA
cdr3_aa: CASSFLAGTRRTGELFF
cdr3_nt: TGCGCCAGCAGCTTTTTGGCTGGGACACGGCGCACCGGGGAGCTGTTTTTT

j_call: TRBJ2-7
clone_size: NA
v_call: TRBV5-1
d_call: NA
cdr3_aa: CASSRGQGPYEQYF
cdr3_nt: TGCGCCAGCAGCCGAGGTCAGGGTCCCTACGAGCAGTACTTC

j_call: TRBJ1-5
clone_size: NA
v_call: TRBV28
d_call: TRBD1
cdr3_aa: CASKVEDRDQPQHF
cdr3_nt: TGTGCCAGCAAAGTAGAGGACAGGGATCAGCCCCAGCATTTT

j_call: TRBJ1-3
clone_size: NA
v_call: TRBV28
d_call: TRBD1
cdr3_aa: CASSGGGLSGNTIYF
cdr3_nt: TGTGCCAGCAGCGGAGGGGGCCTCTCTGGAAACACCATATATTTT

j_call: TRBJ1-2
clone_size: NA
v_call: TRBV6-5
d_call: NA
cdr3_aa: CASKRGPTLYGYTF
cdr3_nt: TGTGCCAGCAAACGGGGGCCGACCCTCTATGGCTACACCTTC

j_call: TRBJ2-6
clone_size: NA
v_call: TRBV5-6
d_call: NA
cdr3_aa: CASSLEGRGANVLTF
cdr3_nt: TGTGCCAGCAGCTTGGAAGGGAGAGGGGCCAACGTCCTGACTTTC

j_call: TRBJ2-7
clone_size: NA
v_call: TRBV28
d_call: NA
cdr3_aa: CASSSGEGPIYEQYF
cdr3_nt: TGTGCCAGCAGCTCAGGGGAGGGTCCTATCTACGAGCAGTACTTC

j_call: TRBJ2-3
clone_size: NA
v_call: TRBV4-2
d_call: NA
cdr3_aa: CASSLVVGPTDTQYF
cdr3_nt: TGTGCCAGCAGCTTGGTAGTGGGGCCAACAGATACGCAGTATTTT

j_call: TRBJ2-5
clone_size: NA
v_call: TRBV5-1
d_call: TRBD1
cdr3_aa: CASSLAVTGGGETQYF
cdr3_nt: TGCGCCAGCAGCTTGGCCGTAACAGGGGGCGGAGAGACCCAGTACTTC

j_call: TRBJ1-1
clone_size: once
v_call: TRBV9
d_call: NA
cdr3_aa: CASSVGGFGTEAFF
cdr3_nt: TGTGCCAGCAGCGTAGGAGGGTTCGGAACTGAAGCTTTCTTT

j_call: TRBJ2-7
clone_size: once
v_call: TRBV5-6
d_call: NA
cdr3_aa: CASSLGQAHSYEQYF
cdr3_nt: TGTGCCAGCAGCTTGGGACAGGCCCACTCCTACGAGCAGTACTTC

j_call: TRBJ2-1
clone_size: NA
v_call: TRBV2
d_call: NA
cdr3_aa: CASSEAMLASGYNEQFF
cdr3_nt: TGTGCCAGCAGTGAAGCGATGCTGGCTAGTGGCTACAATGAGCAGTTCTTC

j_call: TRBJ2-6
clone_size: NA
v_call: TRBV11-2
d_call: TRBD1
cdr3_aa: CASSPLGKGAFSGANVLTF
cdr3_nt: TGTGCCAGCAGCCCCCTCGGTAAGGGGGCGTTCTCTGGGGCCAACGTCCTGACTTTC

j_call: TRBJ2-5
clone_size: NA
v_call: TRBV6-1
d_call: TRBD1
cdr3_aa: CASRTGDWGTQYF
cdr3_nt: TGTGCCAGCAGGACAGGGGATTGGGGGACCCAGTACTTC

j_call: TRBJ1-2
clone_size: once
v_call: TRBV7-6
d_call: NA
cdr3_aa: CASSRTNNYGYTF
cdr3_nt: TGTGCCAGCAGCCGAACCAACAACTATGGCTACACCTTC

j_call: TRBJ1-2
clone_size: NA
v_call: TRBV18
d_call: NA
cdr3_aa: CASSPPLYGYTF
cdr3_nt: TGTGCCAGCTCACCCCCCCTCTATGGCTACACCTTC

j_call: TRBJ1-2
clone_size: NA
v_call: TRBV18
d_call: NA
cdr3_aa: CASSRDYGYTF
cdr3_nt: TGTGCCAGCTCACGGGACTATGGCTACACCTTC

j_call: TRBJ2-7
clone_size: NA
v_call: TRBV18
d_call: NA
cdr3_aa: CASSPVVNYEQYF
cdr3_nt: TGTGCCAGCTCACCAGTTGTAAACTACGAGCAGTACTTC